Listed below are T cell receptor beta chains from one sample, sequenced in a study of blood T cell repertoires in COVID-19. TCRdb's table, derived via immunoSEQ multiplex PCR, lists solely in-frame clones and lacks some. The sample carries 200,000 to 300,000 clones, approximately 86% recorded once. The sample comprised peripheral blood. The receptors derive from a human donor in a cohort sampled during active COVID-19. Both conserved end residues are part of each CDR3. A D gene is named only where the DNA matches it firmly. The listing skips clone size in some rows; elsewhere it reads once, few, many or a size class.

once TRBJ1-2 TRBD1 TRBV7-3 13 CASSSGTGSGYTF TGTGCCAGCAGTTCCGGGACAGGGTCGGGCTACACCTTC
NA TRBJ1-1 NA TRBV7-9 12 CASSFGSTEAFF TGTGCCAGCAGCTTTGGGAGCACTGAAGCTTTCTTT
NA TRBJ1-1 TRBD1 TRBV6-6 14 CASRVGTGNTEAFF TGTGCCAGCCGAGTAGGGACAGGGAACACTGAAGCTTTCTTT
NA TRBJ2-7 NA TRBV6-5 16 CASSYAGGASSYEQYF TGTGCCAGCAGTTACGCGGGCGGGGCGAGCTCCTACGAGCAGTACTTC
few TRBJ2-3 NA TRBV7-2 15 CASSLAGRLTDTQYF TGTGCCAGCAGCTTAGCGGGGAGACTCACAGATACGCAGTATTTT
NA TRBJ1-2 TRBD1 TRBV6-1 16 CASSADRDRSNYGYTF TGTGCCAGCAGTGCCGACAGGGATCGAAGTAACTATGGCTACACCTTC
few TRBJ2-7 TRBD1 TRBV2 14 CASLRTGDSYEQYF TGTGCCAGCCTGCGGACAGGGGACTCCTACGAGCAGTACTTC
once TRBJ2-7 NA TRBV25-1 15 CASSAPGGVAYEQYF TGTGCCAGCAGTGCCCCTGGCGGGGTTGCCTACGAGCAGTACTTC
NA TRBJ1-1 TRBD1 TRBV29-1 13 CSACWTGLTEAFF TGCAGCGCTTGTTGGACAGGGTTGACTGAAGCTTTCTTT
once TRBJ1-5 NA TRBV6-6 13 CASHPYSNQPQHF TGTGCCAGCCACCCCTATAGCAATCAGCCCCAGCATTTT
NA TRBJ2-3 NA TRBV19 14 CASSYRASTDTQYF TGTGCCAGCTCTTACAGGGCTAGCACAGATACGCAGTATTTT
NA TRBJ2-2 TRBD1 TRBV4-1 18 CASSQELGTGGDTGELFF TGCGCCAGCAGCCAAGAATTAGGGACAGGGGGGGACACCGGGGAGCTGTTTTTT
NA TRBJ2-2 NA TRBV10-2 15 CASSDGTQNTGELFF TGCGCCAGCAGTGACGGGACTCAGAACACCGGGGAGCTGTTTTTT
NA TRBJ1-6 TRBD1 TRBV20-1 13 CSASLQGDSPLHF TGCAGTGCTAGTTTACAGGGGGATTCACCCCTCCACTTT
NA TRBJ2-1 TRBD2 TRBV5-1 16 CASSPLLAGGSNEQFF TGCGCCAGCAGTCCCCTTTTAGCGGGAGGGTCCAATGAGCAGTTCTTC
NA TRBJ2-5 NA TRBV5-1 14 CASSSLTEQETQYF TGCGCCAGCAGCTCCCTGACAGAACAAGAGACCCAGTACTTC
NA TRBJ2-1 TRBD1 TRBV25-1 16 CASSRTDRGRYNEQFF TGTGCCAGCAGCCGGACCGACAGGGGGCGCTACAATGAGCAGTTCTTC
NA TRBJ2-1 TRBD2 TRBV10-2 15 CASSKTSGSKDEQFF TGCGCCAGCAGTAAGACTAGCGGGAGTAAAGATGAGCAGTTCTTC
NA TRBJ1-5 NA TRBV27 14 CASSLNRVGQPQHF TGTGCCAGCAGTTTAAACAGGGTAGGTCAGCCCCAGCATTTT
NA TRBJ2-1 NA TRBV10-2 14 CASSIEGGPGEQFF TGCGCCAGCAGTATTGAGGGGGGGCCAGGAGAGCAGTTCTTC
NA TRBJ1-1 NA TRBV30 14 CAWEFPGRNTEAFF TGTGCCTGGGAATTTCCGGGGAGGAACACTGAAGCTTTCTTT
NA TRBJ2-7 NA TRBV19 13 CASSNYRESEQYF TGTGCCAGTAGTAACTACAGGGAATCCGAGCAGTACTTC
once TRBJ1-4 NA TRBV19 12 CASSGGEEKLFF TGTGCCAGTAGTGGGGGGGAGGAAAAACTGTTTTTT
NA TRBJ1-4 TRBD1 TRBV19 15 CASSILQGADEKLFF TGTGCCAGTAGTATACTGCAGGGGGCTGATGAAAAACTGTTTTTT
NA TRBJ1-1 TRBD1 TRBV6-5 14 CASTLDRGNTEAFF TGTGCCAGCACCCTGGACAGGGGGAACACTGAAGCTTTCTTT
NA TRBJ1-4 NA TRBV3-1/TRBV3-2 14 CASSQKRTNEKLFF TGTGCCAGCAGCCAAAAGAGGACTAATGAAAAACTGTTTTTT
NA TRBJ1-1 TRBD1 TRBV5-6 15 CASSYTGTGGTEAFF TGTGCCAGCAGCTACACCGGGACAGGAGGCACTGAAGCTTTCTTT
NA TRBJ1-2 NA TRBV5-6 15 CASSLTAVLQYGYTF TGTGCCAGCAGCTTAACAGCGGTCCTTCAGTATGGCTACACCTTC
few TRBJ2-5 TRBD2 TRBV5-1 16 CASSYGTSELQETQYF TGCGCCAGCAGCTATGGAACTAGCGAACTCCAAGAGACCCAGTACTTC
NA TRBJ2-7 NA TRBV12-3/TRBV12-4 13 CASSLDHAGEQYF TGTGCCAGCAGTTTAGACCATGCAGGGGAGCAGTACTTC
NA TRBJ1-6 TRBD1 TRBV5-1 17 CASRLLQGKKNNSPLHF TGCGCCAGCAGACTCCTACAGGGGAAAAAAAATAATTCACCCCTCCACTTT
NA TRBJ2-5 TRBD2 TRBV19 13 CASSMKRDSTQYF TGTGCCAGTAGTATGAAGCGGGATAGTACCCAGTACTTC
NA TRBJ2-3 NA TRBV4-1 13 CANRTSPTDTQYF TGCGCCAACAGGACTTCGCCCACAGATACGCAGTATTTT
NA TRBJ2-7 NA TRBV2 14 CASSGPTGTGEQYF TGTGCCAGCAGCGGTCCTACAGGCACAGGGGAGCAGTACTTC
NA TRBJ2-2 TRBD1 TRBV24-1 16 CATSDMAGGSTGELFF TGTGCCACCAGTGATATGGCAGGGGGCAGCACCGGGGAGCTGTTTTTT
once TRBJ1-5 NA TRBV7-9 14 CASSLGAGLQPQHF TGTGCCAGCAGCTTAGGAGCAGGGTTACAGCCCCAGCATTTT
NA TRBJ1-4 TRBD1 TRBV23-1 15 CASTQGGLTREKLFF TGCGCCAGCACCCAAGGGGGCCTTACTAGAGAAAAACTGTTTTTT
NA TRBJ1-5 TRBD1 TRBV7-8 14 CASSRDRYNQPQHF TGTGCCAGCAGCCGGGACAGGTACAATCAGCCCCAGCATTTT
NA TRBJ1-5 NA TRBV6-6 15 CASSYSLAGGWPQHF TGTGCCAGCAGTTACTCCTTGGCCGGGGGATGGCCCCAGCATTTT
once TRBJ1-1 NA TRBV28 13 CASSRLGGGGAFF TGTGCCAGCAGTAGACTAGGTGGGGGTGGAGCTTTCTTT
NA TRBJ1-1 NA TRBV10-2 13 CAIRRGADTEAFF TGCGCCATCCGAAGGGGTGCTGACACTGAAGCTTTCTTT
once TRBJ2-6 NA TRBV6-6 18 CASSPPPQGRRGANVLTF TGTGCCAGCAGTCCCCCGCCCCAGGGTAGGAGAGGGGCCAACGTCCTGACTTTC
NA TRBJ2-5 TRBD1 TRBV5-1 16 CASSLAPGGAGETQYF TGCGCCAGCAGCTTGGCGCCAGGGGGCGCTGGGGAGACCCAGTACTTC
NA TRBJ1-2 TRBD1 TRBV6-6 14 CASSSGTGDYGYTF TGTGCCAGCAGTTCCGGGACAGGGGACTATGGCTACACCTTC
NA TRBJ2-5 TRBD2 TRBV5-4 16 CASSSGLAGSKETQYF TGTGCCAGCAGCTCGGGACTAGCGGGATCCAAAGAGACCCAGTACTTC